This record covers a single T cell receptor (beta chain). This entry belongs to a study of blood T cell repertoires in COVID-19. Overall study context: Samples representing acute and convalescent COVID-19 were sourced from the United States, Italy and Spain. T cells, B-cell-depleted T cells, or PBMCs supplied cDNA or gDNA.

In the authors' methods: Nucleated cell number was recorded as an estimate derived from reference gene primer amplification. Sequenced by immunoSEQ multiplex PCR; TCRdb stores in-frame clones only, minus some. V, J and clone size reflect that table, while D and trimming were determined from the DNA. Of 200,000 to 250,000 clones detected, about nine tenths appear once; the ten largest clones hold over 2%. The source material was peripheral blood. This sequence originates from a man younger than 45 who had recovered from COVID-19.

The CDR3 region has the DNA TGCGCCAGCAGCCTACAGGGAATTGGAGGCGAGCAGTACTTC. This sequence encodes CASSLQGIGGEQYF. The rearrangement links TRBV5-1 to TRBJ2-7; TRBD1 might be the D (6 bases). CDR1 and CDR2 (germline): SGHRS, YFSETQ. The CDR3 consists of 14 residues. Trimming shortened V by 4 bases and J by 6 bases, and 17 bases separated the two germline ends.